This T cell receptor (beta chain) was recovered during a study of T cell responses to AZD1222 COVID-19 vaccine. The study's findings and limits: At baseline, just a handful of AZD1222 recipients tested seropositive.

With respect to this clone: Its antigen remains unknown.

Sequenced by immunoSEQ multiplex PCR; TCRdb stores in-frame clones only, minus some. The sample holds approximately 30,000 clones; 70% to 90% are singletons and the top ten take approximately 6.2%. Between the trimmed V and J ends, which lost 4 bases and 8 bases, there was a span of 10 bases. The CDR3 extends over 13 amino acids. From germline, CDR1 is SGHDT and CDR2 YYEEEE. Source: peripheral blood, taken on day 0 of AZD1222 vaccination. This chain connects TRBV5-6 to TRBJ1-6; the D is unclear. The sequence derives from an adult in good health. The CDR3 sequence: CASSASRYSPLHF. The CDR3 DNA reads TGTGCCAGCAGCGCTAGCAGGTATTCACCCCTCCACTTT. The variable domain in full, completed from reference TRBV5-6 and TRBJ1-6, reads DAGVTQSPTHLIKTRGQQVTLRCSPKSGHDTVSWYQQALGQGPQFIFQYYEEEERQRGNFPDRFSGHQFPNYSSELNVNALLLGDSALYLCASSASRYSPLHFGNGTRLTVT.